In this sample, the clone carrying this TCR beta chain turned up many times. The antigen remains undetermined. This specimen comes from a study of regulatory T cells in long-lasting Graves disease. V was shortened by 2 bases and J by 10 bases, with 15 bases between the two germline ends. The CDR3 has 14 residues. The germline V gene has CDR1 KGHSH and CDR2 LQKENI. Construction of TCR beta libraries relied on iRepertoire HTBI primers and on Arm-PCR targeting CDR3 regions. TCRdb re-analysed the multiplex PCR reads in MiXCR, keeping a single row per CDR3 protein. This table holds 350,000 to 450,000 distinct CDR3 sequences, 16% found once. Findings of the study overall: Sample size, which was small, may have reduced accuracy.

Time point indicated: newly diagnosed GD, antithyroid drugs for less than 3 months. PBMCs were the source of the RNA used for TCR sequencing. An endocrinology unit in Xi'an, China, supplied the patients. These data are also associated with another study on T cells in Graves' hyperthyroidism and ophthalmopathy. That source notes: Those with hyperthyroidism were 18 to 65 years old, newly diagnosed, and ill for under 2 months. Most clonotypes that expanded in the thyroid above 0.001 also showed up in blood.

The chain is built from TRBV18 and TRBJ2-1; maybe TRBD1 (6 bases). Sequenced here: peripheral blood mononuclear cells (PBMCs), sampled at new diagnosis, from a patient treated with antithyroid drugs. The clonotype originates from a man aged 35 to 55 with Graves disease. The CDR3 DNA sequence: TGTGCCAGCTCACCAGCGGACAGAAGTCAAGAGCAGTTCTTC. The encoded protein is CASSPADRSQEQFF.